The text below deals with one TCR beta chain. In the study's own analysis: Amplification with reference gene primers provided the estimates of nucleated cell counts. Using immunoSEQ multiplex PCR, the repertoire was profiled, and TCRdb retains in-frame clones only, with some absent. V, J and clone size were drawn from that table, and D and trimming were deduced from the DNA. The sample comprises tens of thousands of clones, roughly three quarters of which are singletons, and around 20% rests with the top ten. The source of the sample is a study of blood T cell repertoires in COVID-19. In the study overall: The United States, Italy and Spain supplied acute and convalescent COVID-19 samples. The analysed material was cDNA or gDNA that came from T cells, B-cell-depleted T cells, or PBMCs.

The V gene end was trimmed by 5 bases and the J gene end by 4 bases; junction bases not matched to a gene: 3. The CDR3 is made up of 13 amino acids. Germline-derived CDR1 and CDR2 are SGHNT and YENEEA. The receptor was isolated from a man aged 45-60 years with active or convalescent COVID-19. The chain is built from TRBV11-3 and TRBJ2-5; 8 nucleotides match TRBD2. Sequences were obtained from peripheral blood. The CDR3: CASSPSGGETQYF. The CDR3 nucleotides are TGTGCCAGCAGCCCCAGCGGGGGAGAGACCCAGTACTTC.